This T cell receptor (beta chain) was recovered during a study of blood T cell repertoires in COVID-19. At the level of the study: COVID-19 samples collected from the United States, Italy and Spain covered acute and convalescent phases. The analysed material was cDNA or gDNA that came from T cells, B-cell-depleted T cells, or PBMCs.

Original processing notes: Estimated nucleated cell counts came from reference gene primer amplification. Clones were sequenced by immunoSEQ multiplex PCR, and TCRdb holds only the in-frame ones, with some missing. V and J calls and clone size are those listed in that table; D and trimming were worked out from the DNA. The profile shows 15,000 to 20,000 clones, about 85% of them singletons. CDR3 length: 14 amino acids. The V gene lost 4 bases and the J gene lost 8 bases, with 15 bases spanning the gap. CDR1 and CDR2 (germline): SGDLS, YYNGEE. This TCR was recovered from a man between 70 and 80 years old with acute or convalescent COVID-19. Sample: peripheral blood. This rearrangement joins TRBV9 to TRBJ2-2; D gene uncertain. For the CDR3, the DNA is TGTGCCAGCAGCCTTAATAGTCGTGCTGGGGAGCTGTTTTTT. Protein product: CASSLNSRAGELFF.